This T cell receptor (beta chain) was sequenced for a study of cytomegalovirus exposure and HLA in healthy donors. Overall study context: The Caucasian-associated ancestry cluster contained about four fifths of the 398 genotyped donors. Broader study findings: A link between a missense DCLRE1C variant and TCR beta V- and J-gene trimming emerged from a later analysis.

Comment on this clone: Antigen unknown.

Use of 60 Vbeta and 13 Jbeta primers characterized the PCR. Some clones are missing from TCRdb's copy, which holds only in-frame ones; the method was immunoSEQ multiplex PCR. The data hold roughly 150,000 clones, with approximately 78% observed a single time. This receptor was taken from a male donor in good health and CMV-seronegative. Sequencing was performed on PBMCs.

CDR3 nucleotide sequence: TGTGCCAGCACGAGGGGGCGGGAGACCCAGTACTTC. It codes for CASTRGRETQYF. The chain links TRBV6-1 to TRBJ2-5, with 7 bases fitting TRBD1. This CDR3 is built from 12 residues. V shed 7 bases and J 5 bases; nucleotides not matched to a gene: 4. Germline values: CDR1 MNHNS, CDR2 SASEGT.